This T cell receptor beta chain was observed in a study of quantifying T cell responses using KT2 cells. Study information: TCR alpha and beta constant-region primers primed reverse transcription of RNA.

After removal of 0 bases from V and 2 bases from J, the junction contained 2 bases not matched to a gene. Germline CDR1 SGHRS, CDR2 YFSETQ. The CDR3 runs 14 residues. This clonotype was counted ten times or more. An oligo carrying a UMI was ligated to the cDNA 3' end. The first PCR ran roughly 4 cycles with an equimolar RC1.1 and RC1.2 beta primer mix. TCRdb reanalysed the UMI-ligation and nested PCR reads using MiXCR and keeps one entry per CDR3 protein. The data show approximately 54,000 distinct CDR3 sequences, 11% seen once. The sample is PBMC spiked with counted cells of clone KT2. This rearrangement joins TRBV5-1 to TRBJ2-7; 7 nucleotides line up with TRBD2. This receptor was obtained from a human donor. Material for sequencing was PBMCs spiked with cells of the T cell clone KT2. As DNA, the CDR3 is TGCGCCAGCAGCTTGGCTAGCGGAACCTACGAGCAGTACTTC. Translation: CASSLASGTYEQYF.